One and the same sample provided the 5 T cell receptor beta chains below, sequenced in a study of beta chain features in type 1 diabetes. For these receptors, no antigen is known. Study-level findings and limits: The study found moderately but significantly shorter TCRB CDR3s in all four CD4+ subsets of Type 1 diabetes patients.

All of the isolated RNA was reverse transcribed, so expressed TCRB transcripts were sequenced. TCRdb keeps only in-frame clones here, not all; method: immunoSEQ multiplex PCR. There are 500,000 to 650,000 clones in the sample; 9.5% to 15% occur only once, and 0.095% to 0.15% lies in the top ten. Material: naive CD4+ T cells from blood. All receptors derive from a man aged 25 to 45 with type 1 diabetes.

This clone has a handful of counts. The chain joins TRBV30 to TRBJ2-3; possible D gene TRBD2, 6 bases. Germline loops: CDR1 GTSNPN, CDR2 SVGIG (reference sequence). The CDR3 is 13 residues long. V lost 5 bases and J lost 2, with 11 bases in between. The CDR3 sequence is CAWGAGITDTQYF. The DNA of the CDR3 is TGTGCCTGGGGGGCGGGAATCACAGATACGCAGTATTTT.

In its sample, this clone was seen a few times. CDR3 protein: CASSYSTMNTGELFF. DNA for the CDR3: TGTGCCAGCAGTTACTCGACGATGAACACCGGGGAGCTGTTTTTT. The V gene is TRBV6-5, the J gene TRBJ2-2; D not certain. This CDR3 is built from 15 residues. Germline assignment: CDR1 MNHEY and CDR2 SVGAGI. Trimming cost V 0 bases and J 1 base, with 6 bases left between them.

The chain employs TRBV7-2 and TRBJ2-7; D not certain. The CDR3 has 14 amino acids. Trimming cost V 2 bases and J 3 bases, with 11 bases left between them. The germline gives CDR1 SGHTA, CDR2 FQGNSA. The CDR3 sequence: CASSLPGSFYEQYF. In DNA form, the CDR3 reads TGTGCCAGCAGCTTACCGGGCAGCTTCTACGAGCAGTACTTC.

The DNA of the CDR3 is TGTGCCAGCAGCTTAGCGGGGGAAGATACGCAGTATTTT. Residues: CASSLAGEDTQYF. V and J are TRBV7-8 and TRBJ2-3; either TRBD1 or TRBD2 may supply D (5 bases each). The ends were cut back, 0 bases at V and 5 bases at J, with 6 bases in the middle. Germline V lookup: CDR1 SGHVS, CDR2 FQNEAQ. The CDR3 consists of 13 residues. Full variable domain (missing parts from reference TRBV7-8 and TRBJ2-3): GAGVSQSPRYKVAKRGQDVALRCDPISGHVSLFWYQQALGQGPEFLTYFQNEAQLDKSGLPSDRFFAERPEGSVSTLKIQRTQQEDSAVYLCASSLAGEDTQYFGPGTRLTVL.

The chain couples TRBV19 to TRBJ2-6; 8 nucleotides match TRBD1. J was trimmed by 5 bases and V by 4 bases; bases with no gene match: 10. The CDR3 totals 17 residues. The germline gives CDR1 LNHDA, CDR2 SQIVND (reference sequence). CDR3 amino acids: CASSTDPQGAWANVLTF. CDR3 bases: TGTGCCAGTAGTACGGACCCCCAGGGGGCCTGGGCCAACGTCCTGACTTTC.